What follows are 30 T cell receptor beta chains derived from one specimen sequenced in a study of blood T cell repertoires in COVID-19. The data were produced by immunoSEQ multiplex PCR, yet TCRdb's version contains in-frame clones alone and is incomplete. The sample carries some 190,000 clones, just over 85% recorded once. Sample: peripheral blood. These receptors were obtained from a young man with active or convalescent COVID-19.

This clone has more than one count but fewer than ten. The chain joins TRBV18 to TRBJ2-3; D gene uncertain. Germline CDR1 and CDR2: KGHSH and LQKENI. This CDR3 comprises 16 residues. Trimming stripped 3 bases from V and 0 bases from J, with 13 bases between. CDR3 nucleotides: TGTGCCAGCTCACCCGACACCGGCTTAAGCACAGATACGCAGTATTTT. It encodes CASSPDTGLSTDTQYF.

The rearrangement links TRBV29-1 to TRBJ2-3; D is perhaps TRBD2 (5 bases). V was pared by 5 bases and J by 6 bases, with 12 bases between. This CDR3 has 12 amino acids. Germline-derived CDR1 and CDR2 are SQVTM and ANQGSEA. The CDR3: CSVREGPDTQYF. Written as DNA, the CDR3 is TGCAGCGTTCGCGAGGGCCCCGATACGCAGTATTTT.

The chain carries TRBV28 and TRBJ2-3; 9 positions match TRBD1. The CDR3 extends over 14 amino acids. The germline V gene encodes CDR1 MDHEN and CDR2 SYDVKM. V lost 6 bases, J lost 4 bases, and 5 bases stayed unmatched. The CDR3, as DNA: TGTGCCAGCAGCCGGGACAGGGCGGCAGATACGCAGTATTTT. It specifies CASSRDRAADTQYF. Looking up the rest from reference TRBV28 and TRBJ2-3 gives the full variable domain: DVKVTQSSRYLVKRTGEKVFLECVQDMDHENMFWYRQDPGLGLRLIYFSYDVKMKEKGDIPEGYSVSREKKERFSLILESASTNQTSMYLCASSRDRAADTQYFGPGTRLTVL.

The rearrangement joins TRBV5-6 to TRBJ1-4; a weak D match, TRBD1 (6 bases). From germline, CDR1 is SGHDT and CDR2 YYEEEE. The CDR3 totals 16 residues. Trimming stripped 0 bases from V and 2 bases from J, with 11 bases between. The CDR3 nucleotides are TGTGCCAGCAGCTTGGGCAGGGGCCGGACTAATGAAAAACTGTTTTTT. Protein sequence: CASSLGRGRTNEKLFF.

The CDR3 reads CASSLSGGRNTEAFF. The CDR3 DNA reads as TGTGCCAGCAGTTTATCCGGGGGAAGGAACACTGAAGCTTTCTTT. The chain links TRBV27 to TRBJ1-1, with a tentative D call TRBD1 (5 bases). This CDR3 region has 15 residues. V was trimmed by 0 bases and J by 1 base, leaving 9 bases between them. Germline V gene lookup returns CDR1 MNHEY and CDR2 SMNVEV (reference sequence).

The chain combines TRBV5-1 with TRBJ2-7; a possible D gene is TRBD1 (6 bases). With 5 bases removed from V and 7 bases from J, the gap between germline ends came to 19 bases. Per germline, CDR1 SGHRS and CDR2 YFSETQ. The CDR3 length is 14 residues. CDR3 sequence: CASSQQGNPKEQYF. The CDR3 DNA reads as TGCGCCAGCAGTCAACAGGGAAATCCTAAGGAGCAGTACTTC.

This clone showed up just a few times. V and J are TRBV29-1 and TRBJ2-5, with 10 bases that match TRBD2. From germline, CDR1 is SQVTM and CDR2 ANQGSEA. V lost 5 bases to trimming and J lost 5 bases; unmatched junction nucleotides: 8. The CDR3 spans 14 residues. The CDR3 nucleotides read TGCAGCGTTTTAGCGGGAGGCAGCGGCGAGACCCAGTACTTC. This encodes CSVLAGGSGETQYF.

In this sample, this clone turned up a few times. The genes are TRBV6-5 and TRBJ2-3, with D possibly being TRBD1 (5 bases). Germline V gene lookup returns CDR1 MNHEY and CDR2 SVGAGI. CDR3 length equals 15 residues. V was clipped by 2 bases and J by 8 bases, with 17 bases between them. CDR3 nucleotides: TGTGCCAGCAGTTACGGGCAGGGCAGTGGTGGTACGCAGTATTTT. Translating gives CASSYGQGSGGTQYF.

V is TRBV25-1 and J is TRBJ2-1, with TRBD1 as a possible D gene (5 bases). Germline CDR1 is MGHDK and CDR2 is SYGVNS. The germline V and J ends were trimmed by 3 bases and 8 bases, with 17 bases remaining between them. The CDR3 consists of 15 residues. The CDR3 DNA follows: TGTGCCAGCAGTGATCAGGAAGGGGTTTTCGATGAGCAGTTCTTC. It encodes CASSDQEGVFDEQFF.

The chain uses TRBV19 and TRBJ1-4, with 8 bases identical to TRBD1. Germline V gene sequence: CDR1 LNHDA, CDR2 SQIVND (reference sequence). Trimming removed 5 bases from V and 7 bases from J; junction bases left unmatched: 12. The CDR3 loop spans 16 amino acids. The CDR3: CASSHLRQGSGEKLFF. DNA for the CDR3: TGTGCCAGTAGTCATCTGCGACAGGGGTCAGGTGAAAAACTGTTTTTT.

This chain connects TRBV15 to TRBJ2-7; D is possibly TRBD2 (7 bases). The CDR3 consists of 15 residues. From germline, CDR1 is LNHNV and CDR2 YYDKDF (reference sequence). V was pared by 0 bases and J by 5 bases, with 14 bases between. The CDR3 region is CATSRDRGGRNEQYF. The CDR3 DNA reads TGTGCCACCAGCAGAGATAGGGGGGGGCGGAACGAGCAGTACTTC.

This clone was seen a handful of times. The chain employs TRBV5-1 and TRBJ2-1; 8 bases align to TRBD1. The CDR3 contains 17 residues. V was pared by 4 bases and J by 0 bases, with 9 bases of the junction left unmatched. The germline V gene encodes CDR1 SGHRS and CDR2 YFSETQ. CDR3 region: CASSLGTGPSSYNEQFF. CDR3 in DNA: TGCGCCAGCAGCCTGGGGACAGGCCCAAGCTCCTACAATGAGCAGTTCTTC.

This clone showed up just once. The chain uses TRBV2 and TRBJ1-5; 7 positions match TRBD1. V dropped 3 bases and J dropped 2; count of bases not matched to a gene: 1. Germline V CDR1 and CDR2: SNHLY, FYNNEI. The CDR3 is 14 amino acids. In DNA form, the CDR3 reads TGTGCCAGCAGTGAGGGGACAGGCAATCAGCCCCAGCATTTT. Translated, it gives CASSEGTGNQPQHF.

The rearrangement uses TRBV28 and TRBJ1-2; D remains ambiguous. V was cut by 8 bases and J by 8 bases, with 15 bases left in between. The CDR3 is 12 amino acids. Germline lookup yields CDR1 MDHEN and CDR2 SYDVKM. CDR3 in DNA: TGTGCCAGCCAGTCTGGCCCCCAGGGCTACACCTTC. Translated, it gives CASQSGPQGYTF.

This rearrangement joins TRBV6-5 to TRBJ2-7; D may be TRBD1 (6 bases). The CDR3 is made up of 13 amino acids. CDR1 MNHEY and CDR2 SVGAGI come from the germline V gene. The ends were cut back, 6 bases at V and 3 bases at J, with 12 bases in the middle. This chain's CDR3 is CASRIGQNYEQYF. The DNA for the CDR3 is TGTGCCAGCAGAATCGGACAGAACTACGAGCAGTACTTC.

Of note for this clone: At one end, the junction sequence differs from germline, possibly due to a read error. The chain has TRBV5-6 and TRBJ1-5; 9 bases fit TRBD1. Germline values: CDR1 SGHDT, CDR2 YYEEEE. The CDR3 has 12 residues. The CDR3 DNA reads TGTGCCAGCAGCACAGCCGGGACAGGGTTGCTTTTT. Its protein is CASSTAGTGLLF.

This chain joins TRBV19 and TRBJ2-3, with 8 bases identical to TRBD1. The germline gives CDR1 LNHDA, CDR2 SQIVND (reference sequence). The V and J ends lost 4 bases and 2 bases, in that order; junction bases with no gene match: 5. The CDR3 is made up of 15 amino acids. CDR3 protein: CASSTRTGLTDTQYF. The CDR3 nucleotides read TGTGCCAGTAGTACCCGGACAGGGCTCACAGATACGCAGTATTTT.

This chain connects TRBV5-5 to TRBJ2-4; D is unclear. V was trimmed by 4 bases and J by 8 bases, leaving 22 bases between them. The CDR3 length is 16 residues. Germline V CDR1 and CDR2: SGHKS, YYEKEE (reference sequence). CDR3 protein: CASSLSTQPPRDIQYF. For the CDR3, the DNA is TGTGCCAGCAGCCTCTCAACTCAACCTCCCCGGGACATTCAGTACTTC.

In nucleotides, the CDR3 is TGCAGCGTTGAGGGACTAGTACGGGATACGCAGTATTTT. Residues: CSVEGLVRDTQYF. The chain links TRBV29-1 to TRBJ2-3; 8 bases are a match to TRBD2. Losses at the gene ends were 3 bases for V and 6 bases for J; bases not matched to a gene: 5. The germline V gene encodes CDR1 SQVTM and CDR2 ANQGSEA. The CDR3 spans 13 residues.

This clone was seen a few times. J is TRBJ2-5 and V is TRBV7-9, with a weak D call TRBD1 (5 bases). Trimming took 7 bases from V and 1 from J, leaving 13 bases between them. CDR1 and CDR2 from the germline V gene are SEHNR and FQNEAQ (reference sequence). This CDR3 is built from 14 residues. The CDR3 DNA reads TGTGCCAGCACCCGTGAGACAGCCCAAGAGACCCAGTACTTC. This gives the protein CASTRETAQETQYF.

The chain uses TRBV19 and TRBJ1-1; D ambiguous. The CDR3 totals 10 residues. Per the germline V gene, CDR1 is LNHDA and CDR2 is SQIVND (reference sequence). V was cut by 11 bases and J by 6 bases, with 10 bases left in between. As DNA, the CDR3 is TGTGCCTCGGCGGGCCCTGAAGCTTTCTTT. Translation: CASAGPEAFF.

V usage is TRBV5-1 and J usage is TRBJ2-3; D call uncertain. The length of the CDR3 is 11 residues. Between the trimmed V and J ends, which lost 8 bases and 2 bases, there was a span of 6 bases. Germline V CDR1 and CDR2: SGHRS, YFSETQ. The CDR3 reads CASRVTDTQYF. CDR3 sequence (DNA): TGCGCCAGTCGGGTCACAGATACGCAGTATTTT.

The CDR3 reads CASSPPGGGRVNTEAFF. The CDR3 DNA reads TGTGCCAGCTCACCACCTGGAGGGGGCAGAGTGAACACTGAAGCTTTCTTT. This rearrangement joins TRBV18 to TRBJ1-1; TRBD1 aligns across 7 bases. The CDR3 is made up of 17 amino acids. Trimming cost V 0 bases and J 0 bases; bases outside gene matches: 7. Germline CDR1 reads KGHSH; CDR2 reads LQKENI.

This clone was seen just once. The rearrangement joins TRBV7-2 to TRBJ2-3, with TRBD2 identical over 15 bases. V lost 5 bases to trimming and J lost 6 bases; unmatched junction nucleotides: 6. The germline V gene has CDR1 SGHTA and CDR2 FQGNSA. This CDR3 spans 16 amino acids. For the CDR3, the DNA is TGTGCCAGCAGCGTGGGACTAGCGGGAGGCGCGGATACGCAGTATTTT. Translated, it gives CASSVGLAGGADTQYF.

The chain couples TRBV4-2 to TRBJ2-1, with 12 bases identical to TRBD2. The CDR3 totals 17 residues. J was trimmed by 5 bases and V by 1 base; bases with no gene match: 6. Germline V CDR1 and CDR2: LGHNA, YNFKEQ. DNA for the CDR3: TGTGCCAGCAGCCAAGTTGCGGGACTAGCGGGCGACAATGAGCAGTTCTTC. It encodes CASSQVAGLAGDNEQFF.

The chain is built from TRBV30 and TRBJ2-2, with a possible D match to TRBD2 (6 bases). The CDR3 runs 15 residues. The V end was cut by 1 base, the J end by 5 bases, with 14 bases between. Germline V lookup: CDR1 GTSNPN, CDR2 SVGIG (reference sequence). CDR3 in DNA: TGTGCCTGGAGTGGGTTGGGGGGAAGGACCGGGGAGCTGTTTTTT. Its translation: CAWSGLGGRTGELFF. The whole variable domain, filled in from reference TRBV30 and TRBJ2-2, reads SQTIHQWPATLVQPVGSPLSLECTVEGTSNPNLYWYRQAAGRGLQLLFYSVGIGQISSEVPQNLSASRPQDRQFILSSKKLLLSDSGFYLCAWSGLGGRTGELFFGEGSRLTVL.

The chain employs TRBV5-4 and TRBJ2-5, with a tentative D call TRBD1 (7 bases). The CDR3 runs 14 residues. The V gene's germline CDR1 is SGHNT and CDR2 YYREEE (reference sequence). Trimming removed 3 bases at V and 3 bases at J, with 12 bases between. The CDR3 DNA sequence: TGTGCCAGCAGCTCCGGCAGGGGGGAAGAGACCCAGTACTTC. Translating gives CASSSGRGEETQYF.

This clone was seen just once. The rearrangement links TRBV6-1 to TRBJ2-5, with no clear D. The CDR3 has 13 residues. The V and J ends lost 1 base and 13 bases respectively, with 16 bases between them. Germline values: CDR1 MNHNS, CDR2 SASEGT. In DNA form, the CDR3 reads TGTGCCAGCAGTGAAGAACCTAACAGAAAAGGGTACTTC. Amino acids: CASSEEPNRKGYF.

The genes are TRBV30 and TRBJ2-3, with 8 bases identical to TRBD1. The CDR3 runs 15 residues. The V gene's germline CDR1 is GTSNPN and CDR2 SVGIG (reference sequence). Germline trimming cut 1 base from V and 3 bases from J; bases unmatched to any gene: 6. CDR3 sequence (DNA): TGTGCCTGGAGTGGCAGGGGGCGAACGACAGATACGCAGTATTTT. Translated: CAWSGRGRTTDTQYF.

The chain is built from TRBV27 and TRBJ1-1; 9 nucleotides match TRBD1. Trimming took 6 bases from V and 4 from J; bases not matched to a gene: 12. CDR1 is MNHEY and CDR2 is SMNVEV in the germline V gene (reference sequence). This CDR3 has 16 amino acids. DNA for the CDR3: TGTGCCAGCAGAAGCTTACAGGGGGCCTGGGGCACTGAAGCTTTCTTT. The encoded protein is CASRSLQGAWGTEAFF.